Presented here are 11 T cell receptor beta chains from one specimen sequenced in a study of CD4+ T cells in melanoma. The data were produced by immunoSEQ multiplex PCR, yet TCRdb's version contains in-frame clones alone and is incomplete. The sample yields around 100,000 clones, 92% seen once. Sequencing was carried out using peripheral blood. The receptors come from a human donor with melanoma.

The V gene is TRBV5-1, the J gene TRBJ1-4, with TRBD1 matching 8 bases. Germline V gene lookup returns CDR1 SGHRS and CDR2 YFSETQ. J was trimmed by 8 bases and V by 3 bases; bases with no gene match: 6. There are 14 residues in the CDR3. This chain's CDR3 is CASSSDRGWEKLFF. The CDR3 nucleotides are TGCGCCAGCAGCTCCGACAGGGGATGGGAAAAACTGTTTTTT.

V is TRBV19 and J is TRBJ1-2; no clear D gene. Germline V CDR1 and CDR2: LNHDA, SQIVND (reference sequence). The CDR3 totals 15 residues. V was pared by 7 bases and J by 0 bases, with 15 bases between. The CDR3 spells CASMRRPESNYGYTF. CDR3 nucleotide sequence: TGTGCCAGTATGAGACGGCCCGAGTCTAACTATGGCTACACCTTC.

The genes are TRBV7-3 and TRBJ2-3, with unresolved D. Trimming removed 6 bases from V and 0 bases from J, with 16 bases in between. This CDR3 has 16 amino acids. Per the germline V gene, CDR1 is SGHTA and CDR2 is FQGTGA. CDR3 sequence reads: CASRPSGASSTDTQYF. CDR3 nucleotides: TGTGCCAGCAGACCCTCGGGCGCAAGTAGCACAGATACGCAGTATTTT.

V usage is TRBV7-2 and J usage is TRBJ1-4; tentative D call: TRBD1 (5 bases). This CDR3 is 14 amino acids long. Trimming pared 1 base from V and 7 bases from J, leaving 10 bases between. Germline V gene lookup returns CDR1 SGHTA and CDR2 FQGNSA. CDR3 in amino acids: CASSLVLGAEKLFF. The CDR3 region has the DNA TGTGCCAGCAGCTTAGTGTTAGGGGCTGAAAAACTGTTTTTT.

J is TRBJ2-7 and V is TRBV5-4; D perhaps matches TRBD1 (6 bases). This CDR3 has 14 residues. V dropped 4 bases and J dropped 5 bases, with 16 bases sitting between them. Germline values: CDR1 SGHNT, CDR2 YYREEE (reference sequence). In DNA form, the CDR3 reads TGTGCCAGCAGCCCCTCCTGGGGGCGCAACGAGCAGTACTTC. This sequence encodes CASSPSWGRNEQYF.

The chain is built from TRBV28 and TRBJ1-2; D perhaps matches TRBD1 (5 bases). The CDR3 has 14 residues. Per germline, CDR1 MDHEN and CDR2 SYDVKM. Trimming cost V 6 bases and J 3 bases, with 14 bases left between them. The CDR3 here is CASRTTGTDYGYTF. The CDR3, as DNA: TGTGCCAGCAGAACTACCGGGACGGACTATGGCTACACCTTC.

The chain is built from TRBV6-6 and TRBJ1-4; D gene uncertain. Trimming pared 6 bases from V and 0 bases from J, leaving 8 bases between. Germline V CDR1 and CDR2: MNHNY, SVGAGI (reference sequence). The CDR3 is 14 residues long. The CDR3 DNA is TGTGCCAGCAGAGACATTGCAACTAATGAAAAACTGTTTTTT. Residues: CASRDIATNEKLFF.

V gene TRBV27 combines with J gene TRBJ2-7; D uncertain. V was trimmed by 6 bases and J by 4 bases, leaving 7 bases between them. Germline CDR1 is MNHEY and CDR2 is SMNVEV (reference sequence). The CDR3 totals 11 residues. CDR3 coding DNA: TGTGCCAGCAGGGACGTGTACGAGCAGTACTTC. This translates into CASRDVYEQYF.

The chain is built from TRBV30 and TRBJ1-2; D remains ambiguous. CDR3 length: 14 residues. Germline V CDR1 and CDR2: GTSNPN, SVGIG (reference sequence). The V end lost 1 base, the J end lost 2 bases, and 11 bases lay between the germline ends. The CDR3 bases are TGTGCCTGGAGTGGTTTGTTCTGGAACTATGGCTACACCTTC. The encoded protein is CAWSGLFWNYGYTF.

The chain combines TRBV27 with TRBJ2-1, with D tentatively TRBD1 (6 bases). Germline CDR1 is MNHEY and CDR2 is SMNVEV (reference sequence). The V end was cut by 2 bases, the J end by 0 bases, with 14 bases between. The CDR3 has 17 residues. The CDR3 loop reads CASSLKRQVNSYNEQFF. The CDR3 nucleotides read TGTGCCAGCAGTTTAAAAAGACAGGTCAACTCCTACAATGAGCAGTTCTTC.

The V gene is TRBV27, the J gene TRBJ1-2, with 9 bases aligning to TRBD1. V shed 3 bases, J shed 4 bases, and the junction held 3 bases outside the gene matches. Germline values: CDR1 MNHEY, CDR2 SMNVEV (reference sequence). The CDR3 is 14 residues long. The CDR3 region has the DNA TGTGCCAGCAGTTTCGTGGGACAGGGCTATGGCTACACCTTC. This codes for CASSFVGQGYGYTF.